Listed below are T cell receptor beta chains from one sample, sequenced in a study of T cells after yellow fever vaccination. TCRdb re-called the 5' RACE reads with MiXCR, one entry per CDR3 protein. The data show more than 300,000 distinct CDR3 sequences, with around 6.8% seen just once and 15% to 20% held by the top ten. The source material was PBMCs, sampled more than 35 days after the first yellow fever vaccination. These receptors were taken from a young man who received the YFV17D yellow fever vaccine. Each CDR3 is given with its conserved first and last residue. D genes are given only for firm matches.

J gene	V gene	D gene	CDR3 protein
TRBJ2-3	TRBV7-2	TRBD2	CASRQGLAPTDTQYF
TRBJ1-2	TRBV20-1	-	CSAQTVRSEGYTF
TRBJ1-1	TRBV5-4	-	CASSLVSAVNTEAFF
TRBJ1-4	TRBV21-1	-	CASSKGHRLTTNEKLFF
TRBJ1-1	TRBV7-2	-	CASSSRGGGGIVAFF
TRBJ1-1	TRBV7-2	-	CASSLPWQGGFF
TRBJ1-6	TRBV7-3	-	CASSLDIYNSPLHF
TRBJ2-7	TRBV4-2	-	CASSQSGTLDYEQYF
TRBJ1-6	TRBV2	-	CASSDPRGDNSPLHF
TRBJ2-2	TRBV6-2/TRBV6-3	-	CASIRDGGTGELFF
TRBJ1-2	TRBV3-1	-	CASSQEEISYTF
TRBJ2-3	TRBV30	-	CAWSPLGDTQYF
TRBJ1-2	TRBV6-1	TRBD1	CASSPDRAHGYTF
TRBJ2-4	TRBV4-2	-	CASSPASGGSKNIQYF
TRBJ2-5	TRBV20-1	TRBD2	CSARTPGGETQYF
TRBJ2-2	TRBV6-1	TRBD1	CASRRVGTGNTGELFF
TRBJ2-1	TRBV7-2	-	CASSQTGREQFF
TRBJ2-5	TRBV9	TRBD2	CASSALAGVAETQYF
TRBJ2-3	TRBV29-1	-	CSVEVLYRTDTQYF
TRBJ1-4	TRBV15	-	CATSRDPGGGEKLFF
TRBJ2-5	TRBV20-1	-	CSAEEGVGERETQYF
TRBJ1-1	TRBV6-2/TRBV6-3	-	CASSWNRLNTEAFF
TRBJ2-7	TRBV7-9	TRBD1	CASSRTGATSYEQYF
TRBJ2-5	TRBV6-1	-	CASSNTATKYF
TRBJ1-1	TRBV18	-	CASSREMNTEAFF
TRBJ2-1	TRBV20-1	-	CSAKSAVINEQFF
TRBJ2-2	TRBV5-1	-	CASSTDPQIANTGELFF
TRBJ2-6	TRBV11-1	TRBD1	CASRTTGQGALSGANVLTF
TRBJ1-5	TRBV5-6	-	CASSLVGASNQPQHF
TRBJ1-4	TRBV5-1	-	CASSQQGSEKLFF
TRBJ1-2	TRBV7-2	-	CASSLVGWLSNGYTF
TRBJ2-7	TRBV4-3	-	CASSQDLGDCEQYF
TRBJ1-5	TRBV7-2	-	CASSLSRAEPQHF
TRBJ1-1	TRBV27	-	CASSYLGNTEAFF
TRBJ2-3	TRBV20-1	-	CSASREDTQYF
TRBJ2-5	TRBV3-1	TRBD1	CASSHGTGGETQYF
TRBJ2-1	TRBV6-5	-	CASSSPRQGGYNEQFF
TRBJ2-1	TRBV19	TRBD1	CASHHGQGSHEQFF
TRBJ2-3	TRBV27	TRBD2	CASSSLAGLSTDTQYF
TRBJ2-7	TRBV25-1	-	CASSESDWRYEQYF
TRBJ1-5	TRBV5-5	-	CASSLFGEYNQPQHF